This entry concerns a single TCR beta chain. This CDR3 is 13 amino acids long. Germline CDR1 SGHTA, CDR2 FQGNSA. V was shortened by 5 bases and J by 4 bases, with 9 bases between the two germline ends. These data are taken from a study of blood T cell repertoires in COVID-19. Using immunoSEQ multiplex PCR, the repertoire was profiled, and TCRdb retains in-frame clones only, with some absent. The repertoire holds about 300,000 clones, with approximately 84% as singletons. Sequencing was carried out using PBMCs or T cells enriched from blood (not recorded which). The V call is TRBV7-2, the J call TRBJ2-1; no reliable D call. The receptor was isolated from a man in his thirties or forties who had recovered from COVID-19. CDR3 protein: CASSAYWYNEQFF. DNA for the CDR3: TGTGCCAGCAGCGCCTATTGGTACAATGAGCAGTTCTTC.